The sequence of this T cell receptor (beta chain) was determined in a study of regulatory T cells in long-lasting Graves disease. Time point indicated: persistent/refractory GD, antithyroid drugs over 5 years with positive TRAb. From PBMCs, RNA was extracted and then used to make the TCR library. American Thyroid Association guidelines were used to diagnose Graves' disease. Enrollment of patients was through an endocrinology department in Xi'an, China. Germline V lookup: CDR1 MNHNS, CDR2 SASEGT. The V end lost 7 bases, the J end lost 11 bases, and 20 bases lay between the germline ends. The CDR3 covers 13 residues. Combining iRepertoire HTBI primers with Arm-PCR of CDR3 regions, the authors built TCR beta libraries. TCRdb redid the calling of the multiplex PCR reads with MiXCR, one entry per CDR3 protein. There are over 650,000 distinct CDR3 sequences in the sample; about 32% occur only once, and about two fifths lies in the top ten.

This clonotype has just a few counts. The chain couples TRBV6-1 to TRBJ1-1; tentatively, D is TRBD1 (6 bases). This sequence originates from a female donor with Graves disease. The sample here was peripheral blood mononuclear cells (PBMCs), taken when the disease was refractory, from a patient treated with antithyroid drugs. The CDR3 spells CASKPSGGGNAFF. The CDR3 DNA sequence: TGTGCCAGCAAACCCAGCGGGGGGGGCAATGCTTTCTTT.